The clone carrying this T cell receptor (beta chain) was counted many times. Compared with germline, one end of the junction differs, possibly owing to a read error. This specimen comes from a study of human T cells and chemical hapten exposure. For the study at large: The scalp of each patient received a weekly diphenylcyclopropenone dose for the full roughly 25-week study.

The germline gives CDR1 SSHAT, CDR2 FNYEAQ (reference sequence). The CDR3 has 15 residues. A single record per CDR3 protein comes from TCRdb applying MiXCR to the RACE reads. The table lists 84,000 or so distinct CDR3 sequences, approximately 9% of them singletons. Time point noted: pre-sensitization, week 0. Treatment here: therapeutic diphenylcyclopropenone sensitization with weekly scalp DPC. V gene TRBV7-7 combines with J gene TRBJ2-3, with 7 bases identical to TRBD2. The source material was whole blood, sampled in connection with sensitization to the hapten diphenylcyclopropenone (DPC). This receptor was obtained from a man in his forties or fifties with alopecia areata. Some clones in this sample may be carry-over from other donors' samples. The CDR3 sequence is CASSLGREGTDTQYF. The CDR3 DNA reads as TGTGCTAGCAGCTTAGGTCGGGAGGGCACAGATACGCAGTATTTT.